Listed here is a single T cell receptor (beta chain). Its antigen remains unidentified. Nothing much larger sits one base from this clone, and base qualities are not available. This entry belongs to a study of T cell responses to AZD1222 COVID-19 vaccine (dated by TCRdb to about 2021). Regarding the study in general: AZD1222 recipients with second doses at about 4 weeks or about 12 weeks were pooled, because spike-specific TCR depth and breadth did not differ between schedules. A total of approximately 230 trial participants underwent TCR sequencing, of whom some 210 received two doses of AZD1222 and some 25 received two doses of the MenACWY control vaccine. Trial participants were enrolled by age into subgroups of 18-55, 56-69 and 70-plus years, and roughly 160, 29 and 62 TCR-sequenced participants, respectively, were included in these subgroups. What the work shows at the level of the full study, not this receptor alone: Conclusions about previously exposed vaccinees are limited because only five to seven AZD1222 recipients were SARS-CoV-2 seropositive at baseline. Because no day 14 peak-response samples were available, repertoires were characterized only after the peak T cell response. A significant rise in spike-specific TCR breadth and depth was observed after two AZD1222 doses relative to day 0 and relative to MenACWY recipients. The whole spike protein was spanned by vaccine-associated CD4 TCRs, and dominant responses were seen in regions 160-218 and 743-854. In the small 56-69-year group, the increase in depth fell short of significance, most likely because of low power. Participants were mostly white British and included more females than males, and it was suggested by the authors that clonal diversity may have been underestimated. Epitopes outside the regions mutated in the B.1.351 and B.1.1.7 variants were reportedly recognized by nearly half of the unique spike-specific TCRs.

The CDR3 regions of human TCRbeta chains were analyzed by immunosequencing. Per the original workflow: TCRs in the repertoires were compared against a reference library of SARS-CoV-2-specific TCRs that had been generated with the MIRA antigen-specificity platform. Breadth was defined as the fraction of unique TCRs that were SARS-CoV-2-associated, and depth was defined as the fraction of total T cells that were SARS-CoV-2-associated. Using the MIRA data, every spike-specific TCR was mapped to the spike region that the TCR reacted to and assigned to either a CD4 or a CD8 class. Log10-transformed breadth and depth values were compared by one-way ANOVA with Sidak's multiple comparisons tests. This is the immuneACCESS table as TCRdb keeps it, with only in-frame sequences that have V and J called. A part of the clones is gone; compared with another copy, unresolved V genes explain less than half, and the rest is unexplained. V and J calls and clone size come straight from that table; D and trimming were deduced from the DNA. A total of 120,000 to 150,000 clones appear in this sample, roughly 91% of them only once. The ten most abundant clones make up about 1.9% of the sample.

Trimming costs V 0 bases and J 5 bases, and their ends lie 11 bases apart. The CDR1 and CDR2 encoded by the germline V gene are SGHRS and YFSETQ. Including cysteine and phenylalanine, the CDR3 has 15 amino acids. Only CDR3 DNA is held: 45 bases, read in frame from base 1. This specimen's time point label, per the study, means: baseline before first vaccination. Vaccinee samples came from UK trials COV001 and COV002, including a single-blind randomized controlled phase 2/3 trial of AZD1222 (ChAdOx1 nCoV-19) in healthy adults. For TCRbeta chain sequencing, PBMC samples from trial participants were taken at day 0 and at day 28 after the second dose.

This TCR derives from an adult in good health. Recombination joined TRBV5-1 with TRBJ1-4; no confident D gene assignment can be made. The source was peripheral blood, collected on day 0 of AZD1222 vaccination. CDR3 sequence: CASSLGAGENEKLFF. The DNA reads as follows: TGCGCCAGCAGCTTGGGAGCAGGTGAAAATGAAAAACTGTTTTTT.